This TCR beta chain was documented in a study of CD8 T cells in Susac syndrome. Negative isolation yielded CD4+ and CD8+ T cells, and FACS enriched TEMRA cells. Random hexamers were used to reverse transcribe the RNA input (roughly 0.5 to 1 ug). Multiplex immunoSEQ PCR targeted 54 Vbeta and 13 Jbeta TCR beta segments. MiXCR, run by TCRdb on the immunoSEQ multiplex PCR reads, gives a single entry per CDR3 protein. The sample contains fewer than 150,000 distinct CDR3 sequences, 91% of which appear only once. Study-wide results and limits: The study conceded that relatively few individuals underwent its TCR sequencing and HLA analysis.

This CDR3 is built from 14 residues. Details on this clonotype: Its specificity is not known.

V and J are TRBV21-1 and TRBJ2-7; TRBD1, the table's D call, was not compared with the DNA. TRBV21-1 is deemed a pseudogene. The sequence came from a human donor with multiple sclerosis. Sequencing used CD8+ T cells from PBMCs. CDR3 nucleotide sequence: TGTGCCAGCAGCAAAAAGAACAGGGGTTACGAGCAGTACTTC. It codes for CASSKKNRGYEQYF.